This TCR beta chain was identified during a study of blood T cell repertoires in COVID-19. The overall study: Whether acute or convalescent, the COVID-19 samples came from the United States, Italy and Spain. PBMCs, B-cell-depleted T cells, or T cells were the source of the cDNA or gDNA that made up the material.

In the authors' workflow: The authors estimated nucleated cell counts from reference gene primer amplification. Method: immunoSEQ multiplex PCR; TCRdb's copy keeps in-frame clones and lacks some. For V, J and clone size, that table is used; D and trimming come from the DNA. This sample carries about 440,000 clones, around 88% of them seen once, and the ten largest clones take around 12%. A Seattle source enrolled patients during active infection and followed them longitudinally. The CDR3 length is 16 residues. Germline loops: CDR1 MNHEY, CDR2 SMNVEV (reference sequence). With V trimmed by 3 bases and J by 3 bases, 10 bases remained unmatched.

This chain links TRBV27 with TRBJ2-7; 8 bases agree with TRBD1. The sequence was collected from a woman aged 50 to 65 with COVID-19, enrolled during active disease. Material: peripheral blood. The CDR3 is CASSLLMDRAGYEQYF. The DNA for the CDR3 is TGTGCCAGCAGTTTGCTAATGGACAGGGCGGGCTACGAGCAGTACTTC.